The source of this T cell receptor beta chain is a study of T cells in Graves' hyperthyroidism and ophthalmopathy. The source material, RNA transcripts, was used to amplify TCR beta CDR3 regions. HTBI primers were employed in a first-round RT-PCR of the TCR CDR3. TCRdb passed the multiplex PCR reads through MiXCR, listing each CDR3 protein once. The data show 500,000 or so distinct CDR3 sequences, about 15% seen once. The study's findings and limits: Expanded thyroid clonotypes (above 0.001) were mostly also found in blood.

This clonotype was picked up many times. Antigen: not known. The length of the CDR3 is 15 residues. Germline CDR1 and CDR2: SGHTA and FQGNSA. Losses at the gene ends were 5 bases for V and 4 bases for J; bases not matched to a gene: 7. The sample comprised blood. The source is a woman aged 18-29 years with Graves' ophthalmopathy. This chain connects TRBV7-2 to TRBJ1-2, with 10 bases that match TRBD1. CDR3 loop: CASSLAGTGAYGYTF. The CDR3, as DNA: TGTGCCAGCAGCCTTGCCGGGACAGGGGCCTATGGCTACACCTTC. Complete variable domain (other parts from reference TRBV7-2 and TRBJ1-2): GAGVSQSPSNKVTEKGKDVELRCDPISGHTALYWYRQSLGQGLEFLIYFQGNSAPDKSGLPSDRFSAERTGGSVSTLTIQRTQQEDSAVYLCASSLAGTGAYGYTFGSGTRLTVV.